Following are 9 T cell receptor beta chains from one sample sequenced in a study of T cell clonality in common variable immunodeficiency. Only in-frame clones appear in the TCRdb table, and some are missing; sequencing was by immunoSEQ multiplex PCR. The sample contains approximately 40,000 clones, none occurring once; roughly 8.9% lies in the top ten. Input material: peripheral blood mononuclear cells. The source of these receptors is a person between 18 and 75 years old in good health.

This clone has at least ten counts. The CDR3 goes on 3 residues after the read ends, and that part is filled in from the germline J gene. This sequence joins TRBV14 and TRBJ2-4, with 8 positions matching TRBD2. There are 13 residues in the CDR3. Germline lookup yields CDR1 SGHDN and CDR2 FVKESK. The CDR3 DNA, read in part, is TGTGCCAGCAGCCCCGACGCGGGAGGCCCT. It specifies CASSPDAGGP. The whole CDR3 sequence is CASSPDAGGPQYF.

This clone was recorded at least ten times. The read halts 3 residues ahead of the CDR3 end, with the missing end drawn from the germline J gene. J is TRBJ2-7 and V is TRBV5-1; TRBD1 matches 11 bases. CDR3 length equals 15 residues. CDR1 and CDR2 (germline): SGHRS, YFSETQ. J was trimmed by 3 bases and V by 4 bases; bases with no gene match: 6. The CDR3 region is CASSIGQGALYEQYF. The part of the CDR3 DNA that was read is TGCGCCAGCAGCATCGGACAGGGGGCTCTCTACGAG.

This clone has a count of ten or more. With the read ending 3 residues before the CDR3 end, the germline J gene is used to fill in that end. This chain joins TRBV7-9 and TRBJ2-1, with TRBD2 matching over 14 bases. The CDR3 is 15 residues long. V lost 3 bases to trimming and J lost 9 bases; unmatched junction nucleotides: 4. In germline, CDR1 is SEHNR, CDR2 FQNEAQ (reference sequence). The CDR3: CASSLGLAGVGEQFF. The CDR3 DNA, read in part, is TGTGCCAGCAGCTTGGGACTAGCGGGAGTGGGTGAG.

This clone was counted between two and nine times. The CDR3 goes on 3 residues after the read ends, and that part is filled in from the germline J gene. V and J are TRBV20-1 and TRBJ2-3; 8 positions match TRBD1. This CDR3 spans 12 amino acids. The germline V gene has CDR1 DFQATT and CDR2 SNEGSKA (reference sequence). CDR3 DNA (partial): TGCAGTGCCGGACAGGGCGACCAGCCG. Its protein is CSAGQGDQP. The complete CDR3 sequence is CSAGQGDQPQYF.

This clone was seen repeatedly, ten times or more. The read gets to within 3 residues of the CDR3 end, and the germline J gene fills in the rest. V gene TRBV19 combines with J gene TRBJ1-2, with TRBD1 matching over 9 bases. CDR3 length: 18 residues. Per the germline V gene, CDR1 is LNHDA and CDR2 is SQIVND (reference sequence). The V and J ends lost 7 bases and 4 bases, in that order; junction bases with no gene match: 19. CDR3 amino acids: CASNQNSGTGTILYGYTF. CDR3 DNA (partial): TGTGCCAGTAACCAAAACTCCGGGACAGGGACTATCCTCTATGGC.

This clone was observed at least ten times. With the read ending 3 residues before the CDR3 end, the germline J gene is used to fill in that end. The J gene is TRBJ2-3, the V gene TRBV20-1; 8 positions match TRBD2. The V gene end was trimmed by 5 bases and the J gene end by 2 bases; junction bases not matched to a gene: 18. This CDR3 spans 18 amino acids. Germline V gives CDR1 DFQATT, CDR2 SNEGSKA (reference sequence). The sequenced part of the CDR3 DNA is TGCAGTGCTCAAGGGCGCCTACCGACTAGCGCTCACACAGATACG. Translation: CSAQGRLPTSAHTDT. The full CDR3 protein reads CSAQGRLPTSAHTDTQYF.

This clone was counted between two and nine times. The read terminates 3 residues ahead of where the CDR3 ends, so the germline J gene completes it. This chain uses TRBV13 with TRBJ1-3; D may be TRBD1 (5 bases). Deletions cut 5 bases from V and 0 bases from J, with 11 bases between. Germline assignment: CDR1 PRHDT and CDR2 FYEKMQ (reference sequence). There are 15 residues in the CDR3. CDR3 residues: CASSRGGNSGNTIYF. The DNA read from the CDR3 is TGTGCCAGCAGCCGGGGGGGTAACTCTGGAAACACC.

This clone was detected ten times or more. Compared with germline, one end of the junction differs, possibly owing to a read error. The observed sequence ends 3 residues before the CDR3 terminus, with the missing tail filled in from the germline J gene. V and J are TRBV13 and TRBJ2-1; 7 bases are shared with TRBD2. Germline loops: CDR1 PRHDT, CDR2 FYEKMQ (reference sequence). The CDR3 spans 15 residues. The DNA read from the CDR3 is TGTGCCAACAGCCGTACTAGCGATTATTACAATGAG. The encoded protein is CANSRTSDYYNE. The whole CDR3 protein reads CANSRTSDYYNEQFF. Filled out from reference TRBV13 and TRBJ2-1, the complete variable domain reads AAGVIQSPRHLIKEKRETATLKCYPIPRHDTVYWYQQGPGQDPQFLISFYEKMQSDKGSIPDRFSAQQFSDYHSELNMSSLELGDSALYFCANSRTSDYYNEQFFGPGTRLTVL.

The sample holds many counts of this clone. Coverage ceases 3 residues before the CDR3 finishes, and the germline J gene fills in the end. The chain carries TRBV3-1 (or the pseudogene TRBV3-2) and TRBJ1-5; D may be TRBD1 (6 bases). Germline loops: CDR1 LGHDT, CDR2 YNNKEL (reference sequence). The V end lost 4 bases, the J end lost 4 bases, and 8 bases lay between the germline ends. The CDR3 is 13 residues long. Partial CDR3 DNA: TGTGCCAGCAGCCCTACAGGGAATCAGCCC. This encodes CASSPTGNQP. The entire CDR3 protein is CASSPTGNQPQHF.